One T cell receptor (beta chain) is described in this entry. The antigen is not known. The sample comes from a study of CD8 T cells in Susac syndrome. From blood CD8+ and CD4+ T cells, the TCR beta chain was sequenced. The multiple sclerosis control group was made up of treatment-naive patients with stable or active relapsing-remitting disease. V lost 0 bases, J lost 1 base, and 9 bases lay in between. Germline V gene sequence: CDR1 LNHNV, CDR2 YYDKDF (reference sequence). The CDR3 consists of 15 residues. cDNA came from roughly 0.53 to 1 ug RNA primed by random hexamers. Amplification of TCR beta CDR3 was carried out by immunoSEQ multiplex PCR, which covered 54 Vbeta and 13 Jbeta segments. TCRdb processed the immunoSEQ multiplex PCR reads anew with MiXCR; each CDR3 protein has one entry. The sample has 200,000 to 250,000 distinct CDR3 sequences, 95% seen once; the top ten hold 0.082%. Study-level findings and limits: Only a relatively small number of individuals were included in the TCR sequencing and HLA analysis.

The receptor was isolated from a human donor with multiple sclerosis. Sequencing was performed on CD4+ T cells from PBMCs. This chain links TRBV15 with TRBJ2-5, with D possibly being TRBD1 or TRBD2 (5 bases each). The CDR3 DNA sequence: TGTGCCACCAGCAGAGATCTGGGACCCCAAGAGACCCAGTACTTC. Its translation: CATSRDLGPQETQYF. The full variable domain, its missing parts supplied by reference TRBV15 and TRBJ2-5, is DAMVIQNPRYQVTQFGKPVTLSCSQTLNHNVMYWYQQKSSQAPKLLFHYYDKDFNNEADTPDNFQSRRPNTSFCFLDIRSPGLGDTAMYLCATSRDLGPQETQYFGPGTRLLVL.